The clone carrying this TCR beta chain was detected only once. As yet, its antigen is unknown. The source of the sample is a study of shared clonotypes between healthy human individuals. Study-wide findings and caveats: Enrolling few donors narrowed the genetic and exposure-history diversity that was represented. Shared across a handful of donors were roughly 5.3% of the naive CD4 clonotypes.

The CDR3 spans 13 residues. The germline V gene encodes CDR1 SGHAT and CDR2 FQNNGV. V lost 3 bases, J lost 7 bases, and 4 bases stayed unmatched. Profiled with immunoSEQ multiplex PCR; TCRdb holds only in-frame clones, not every one. The sample yields about 2,100,000 clones, approximately 94% seen once. Naive CD8 cells lacked CD45RO and underwent positive selection for CCR7, leaving out terminally differentiated effector memory CD45RA+ cells. Free of recent acute infections or vaccinations, the donors were healthy HIV-negative adults. This receptor was obtained from a man younger than 35 in good health. Some clones in this sample may be carry-over from other donors' samples. This chain connects TRBV11-2 to TRBJ2-5, with 8 bases matching TRBD2. The sequencing sample was made of naive CD8+ T cells from PBMCs. CDR3 DNA sequence: TGTGCCAGCAGCTTCGGGGGGGATGTGACCCAGTACTTC. As protein: CASSFGGDVTQYF.